The T cell receptor (beta chain) under discussion was sequenced for a study of blood T cell repertoires in COVID-19. Trimming took off 1 base at V and 2 bases at J, with 21 bases between the two ends. The CDR3 totals 18 residues. CDR1 and CDR2 (germline): SGHRS, YFSETQ. The assay was immunoSEQ multiplex PCR, and TCRdb's table has in-frame clones only and misses some. The table lists some 120,000 clones, more than 85% of them singletons. The chain recombines TRBV5-1 with TRBJ1-1; D is unresolved. The clonotype was recovered from a man between 50 and 59 years old with COVID-19, enrolled during active disease. The sample comprised peripheral blood. CDR3 nucleotide sequence: TGCGCCAGCAGCTTGTTCAGCGTTGGTGTGATAGGTAACACTGAAGCTTTCTTT. Translated, it gives CASSLFSVGVIGNTEAFF.